One and the same sample provided the 18 T cell receptor beta chains below, sequenced in a study of CD8+CD57+ T cells in acquired aplastic anemia. Patients picked for sequencing had shown CD8+CD57+ cell expansion detected by flow cytometry. Genomic DNA provided the template from which TCR beta VDJ and CDR3 profiles were obtained. TCRdb recomputed calls from the reads with MiXCR, one row per CDR3 protein. The sample gives 150,000 to 200,000 distinct CDR3 sequences, around 75% of which show up once; 40% to 60% is in the top ten. The sequenced sample consisted of sorted CD4+, CD8+, or CD8+CD57+ T cells (not recorded which) from PBMCs. The receptors come from a human donor with aplastic anemia.

Details on this clonotype: The junction does not match germline at one end; this may be a read error. The chain combines TRBV10-1 with TRBJ1-2; TRBD1 is a possible D gene (5 bases). Germline V CDR1 and CDR2: WNHNN, SYGVQD (reference sequence). The length of the CDR3 is 14 residues. The CDR3 bases are TGTGCCAGCACCAACGGGGCCAGGGCATATGGCTACACCTTC. The encoded protein is CASTNGARAYGYTF.

The chain carries TRBV20-1 and TRBJ2-1; 8 bases align to TRBD2. CDR3 length: 17 amino acids. Germline trimming cut 1 base from V and 3 bases from J; bases unmatched to any gene: 11. Germline V gene data show CDR1 as DFQATT and CDR2 as SNEGSKA (reference sequence). The CDR3 DNA follows: TGCAGTGCTAGAGGTCTATCTAGCGGGCCAGACTACAATGAGCAGTTCTTC. This sequence encodes CSARGLSSGPDYNEQFF.

This clonotype was recorded many times. This chain links TRBV7-3 with TRBJ2-3; 8 nucleotides agree with TRBD2. Unmatched junction bases numbered 9, after V lost 2 bases and J lost 5 bases. Germline CDR1 and CDR2: SGHTA and FQGTGA. The CDR3 sequence is 16 residues long. The CDR3 bases are TGTGCCAGCAGCTTAGACGGGGGGGCCGGTGTAGATACGCAGTATTTT. Translation: CASSLDGGAGVDTQYF.

The chain has TRBV12-3 or TRBV12-4 and TRBJ2-2, with 11 bases lining up with TRBD2. The trim removed 6 bases at V and 1 base at J, leaving 4 bases unmatched. The CDR3 has 16 amino acids. CDR3 protein: CASRGGLAVNTGELFF. The CDR3 nucleotides are TGTGCCAGCAGAGGGGGACTAGCGGTGAACACCGGGGAGCTGTTTTTT.

The chain uses TRBV25-1 and TRBJ1-1; 8 positions agree with TRBD1. The V gene end was trimmed by 2 bases and the J gene end by 0 bases; junction bases not matched to a gene: 11. CDR3 size: 18 residues. Germline CDR1 is MGHDK and CDR2 is SYGVNS. The DNA of the CDR3 is TGTGCCAGCAGTGAAAGGAAGACAGGGGTCGGGATGAACACTGAAGCTTTCTTT. Translation gives CASSERKTGVGMNTEAFF.

The genes are TRBV7-2 and TRBJ1-2; D ambiguous. V lost 3 bases, J lost 1 base, and 6 bases lay in between. The CDR3 extends over 13 amino acids. Germline V gene sequence: CDR1 SGHTA, CDR2 FQGNSA. This CDR3 reads CASSLDVNYGYTF. The CDR3 coding sequence is TGTGCCAGCAGCTTGGACGTTAACTATGGCTACACCTTC.

There are a few counts of this clonotype. This chain links TRBV5-1 with TRBJ2-7; D ambiguous. The CDR3 consists of 15 residues. V was trimmed by 3 bases and J by 2 bases, leaving 15 bases between them. Per germline, CDR1 SGHRS and CDR2 YFSETQ. This CDR3 reads CASSYGVGGTYEQYF. The CDR3 DNA follows: TGCGCCAGCAGCTATGGAGTGGGCGGCACCTACGAGCAGTACTTC.

On this clonotype itself: This sequence may be a read error, since a much larger clone differs from it by one base. CDR3 amino acids: CASSYPNTQYF. The CDR3 DNA reads TGTGCCAGCAGTTATCCGAATACGCAGTATTTT. The chain recombines TRBV5-6 with TRBJ2-3; D unclear. The germline gives CDR1 SGHDT, CDR2 YYEEEE. V dropped 5 bases and J dropped 7 bases, with 8 bases sitting between them. The CDR3 is 11 amino acids.

This chain connects TRBV7-9 to TRBJ1-2; 12 nucleotides agree with TRBD1. The CDR3 sequence is 17 residues long. Trimming removed 5 bases from V and 2 bases from J; junction bases left unmatched: 9. CDR1 is SEHNR and CDR2 is FQNEAQ in the germline V gene (reference sequence). The CDR3 loop is CASSAGDRGLLNYGYTF. As DNA, the CDR3 is TGTGCCAGCAGCGCCGGGGACAGGGGGCTTTTAAACTATGGCTACACCTTC. The variable domain in full, completed from reference TRBV7-9 and TRBJ1-2, reads DTGVSQNPRHKITKRGQNVTFRCDPISEHNRLYWYRQTLGQGPEFLTYFQNEAQLEKSRLLSDRFSAERPKGSFSTLEIQRTEQGDSAMYLCASSAGDRGLLNYGYTFGSGTRLTVV.

This clonotype was picked up one time. The chain has TRBV15 and TRBJ1-5; 7 nucleotides agree with TRBD1. Germline CDR1 is LNHNV and CDR2 is YYDKDF (reference sequence). The V and J ends lost 3 bases and 6 bases, in that order; junction bases with no gene match: 14. CDR3 size: 17 residues. CDR3 sequence (DNA): TGTGCCACCAGCAGCGGACAGGTTGGATTTAAGGGTCAGCCCCAGCATTTT. This translates into CATSSGQVGFKGQPQHF.

The chain carries TRBV10-3 and TRBJ2-1; no reliable D call. The CDR3 runs to 12 residues. Trimming took off 6 bases at V and 11 bases at J, with 14 bases between the two ends. The germline V gene has CDR1 ENHRY and CDR2 SYGVKD. As DNA, the CDR3 is TGTGCCATCAGATCAGTATTGACTCAGCAGTTCTTC. Its protein product is CAIRSVLTQQFF.

This clonotype occurred a few times. This chain uses TRBV7-3 with TRBJ1-1, with D unclear. V lost 4 bases, J lost 7 bases, and 10 bases lay in between. CDR3 size: 12 residues. In germline, CDR1 is SGHTA, CDR2 FQGTGA. In DNA, the CDR3 is TGTGCCAGCAGCTCAAGCCAGAGTGAAGCTTTCTTT. This codes for CASSSSQSEAFF.

V is TRBV29-1 and J is TRBJ2-5; 7 bases align to TRBD1. V lost 1 base to trimming and J lost 5 bases; unmatched junction nucleotides: 4. Germline CDR1 is SQVTM and CDR2 is ANQGSEA. This CDR3 contains 13 residues. As DNA, the CDR3 is TGCAGCGTTGAAGGGGGCAGGGGGGAGACCCAGTACTTC. This translates into CSVEGGRGETQYF.

This clonotype showed up just a few times. The chain is built from TRBV6-4 and TRBJ1-1, with TRBD1 identical over 11 bases. CDR3 length: 15 residues. Germline loops: CDR1 MRHNA, CDR2 SNTAGT. V gave up 4 bases and J gave up 4 bases; unmatched junction bases: 5. In DNA form, the CDR3 reads TGTGCCAGCAGTGCCGGGACAGGGGGACGCACTGAAGCTTTCTTT. It specifies CASSAGTGGRTEAFF.

V usage is TRBV12-3 or TRBV12-4 and J usage is TRBJ2-5; D not certain. Trimming stripped 3 bases from V and 9 bases from J, with 8 bases between. The CDR3 is 11 residues long. In DNA, the CDR3 is TGTGCCAGCAGTTTGGGAACGGCCCAGTACTTC. Translated: CASSLGTAQYF.

V is TRBV7-2 and J is TRBJ2-1; TRBD2 matches at 9 bases. The V gene end was trimmed by 4 bases and the J gene end by 9 bases; junction bases not matched to a gene: 7. Germline V gene sequence: CDR1 SGHTA, CDR2 FQGNSA. CDR3 length: 14 residues. The CDR3 DNA reads TGTGCCAGCAGCTCCGGGACTAGCCTGAGTGAGCAGTTCTTC. Translation gives CASSSGTSLSEQFF.

V is TRBV4-1 and J is TRBJ2-5; D is possibly TRBD1 (6 bases). The V end was cut by 4 bases, the J end by 1 base, with 16 bases between. CDR1 is MGHRA and CDR2 is YSYEKL in the germline V gene. The CDR3 is 16 amino acids. DNA of the CDR3: TGCGCCAGCAGCCCGAATTTAGGCAGGGGCCAAGAGACCCAGTACTTC. Protein product: CASSPNLGRGQETQYF.

The chain is built from TRBV6-4 and TRBJ2-3; 8 bases fit TRBD2. The CDR3 totals 15 residues. With V trimmed by 3 bases and J by 4 bases, 6 bases remained unmatched. The germline gives CDR1 MRHNA, CDR2 SNTAGT. CDR3 nucleotide sequence: TGTGCCAGCAGTGAAGGGACGGGGGGGCCAGATACGCAGTATTTT. It translates to CASSEGTGGPDTQYF.